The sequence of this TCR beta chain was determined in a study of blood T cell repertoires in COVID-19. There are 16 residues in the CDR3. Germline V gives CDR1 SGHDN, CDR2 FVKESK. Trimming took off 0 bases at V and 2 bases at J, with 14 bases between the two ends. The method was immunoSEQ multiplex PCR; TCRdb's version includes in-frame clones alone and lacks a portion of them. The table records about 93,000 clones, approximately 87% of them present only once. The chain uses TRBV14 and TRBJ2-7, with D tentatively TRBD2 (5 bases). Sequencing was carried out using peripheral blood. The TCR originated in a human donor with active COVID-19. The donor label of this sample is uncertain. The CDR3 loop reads CASSQDSPGFAYEQYF. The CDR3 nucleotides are TGTGCCAGCAGCCAAGATTCCCCGGGATTTGCCTACGAGCAGTACTTC.